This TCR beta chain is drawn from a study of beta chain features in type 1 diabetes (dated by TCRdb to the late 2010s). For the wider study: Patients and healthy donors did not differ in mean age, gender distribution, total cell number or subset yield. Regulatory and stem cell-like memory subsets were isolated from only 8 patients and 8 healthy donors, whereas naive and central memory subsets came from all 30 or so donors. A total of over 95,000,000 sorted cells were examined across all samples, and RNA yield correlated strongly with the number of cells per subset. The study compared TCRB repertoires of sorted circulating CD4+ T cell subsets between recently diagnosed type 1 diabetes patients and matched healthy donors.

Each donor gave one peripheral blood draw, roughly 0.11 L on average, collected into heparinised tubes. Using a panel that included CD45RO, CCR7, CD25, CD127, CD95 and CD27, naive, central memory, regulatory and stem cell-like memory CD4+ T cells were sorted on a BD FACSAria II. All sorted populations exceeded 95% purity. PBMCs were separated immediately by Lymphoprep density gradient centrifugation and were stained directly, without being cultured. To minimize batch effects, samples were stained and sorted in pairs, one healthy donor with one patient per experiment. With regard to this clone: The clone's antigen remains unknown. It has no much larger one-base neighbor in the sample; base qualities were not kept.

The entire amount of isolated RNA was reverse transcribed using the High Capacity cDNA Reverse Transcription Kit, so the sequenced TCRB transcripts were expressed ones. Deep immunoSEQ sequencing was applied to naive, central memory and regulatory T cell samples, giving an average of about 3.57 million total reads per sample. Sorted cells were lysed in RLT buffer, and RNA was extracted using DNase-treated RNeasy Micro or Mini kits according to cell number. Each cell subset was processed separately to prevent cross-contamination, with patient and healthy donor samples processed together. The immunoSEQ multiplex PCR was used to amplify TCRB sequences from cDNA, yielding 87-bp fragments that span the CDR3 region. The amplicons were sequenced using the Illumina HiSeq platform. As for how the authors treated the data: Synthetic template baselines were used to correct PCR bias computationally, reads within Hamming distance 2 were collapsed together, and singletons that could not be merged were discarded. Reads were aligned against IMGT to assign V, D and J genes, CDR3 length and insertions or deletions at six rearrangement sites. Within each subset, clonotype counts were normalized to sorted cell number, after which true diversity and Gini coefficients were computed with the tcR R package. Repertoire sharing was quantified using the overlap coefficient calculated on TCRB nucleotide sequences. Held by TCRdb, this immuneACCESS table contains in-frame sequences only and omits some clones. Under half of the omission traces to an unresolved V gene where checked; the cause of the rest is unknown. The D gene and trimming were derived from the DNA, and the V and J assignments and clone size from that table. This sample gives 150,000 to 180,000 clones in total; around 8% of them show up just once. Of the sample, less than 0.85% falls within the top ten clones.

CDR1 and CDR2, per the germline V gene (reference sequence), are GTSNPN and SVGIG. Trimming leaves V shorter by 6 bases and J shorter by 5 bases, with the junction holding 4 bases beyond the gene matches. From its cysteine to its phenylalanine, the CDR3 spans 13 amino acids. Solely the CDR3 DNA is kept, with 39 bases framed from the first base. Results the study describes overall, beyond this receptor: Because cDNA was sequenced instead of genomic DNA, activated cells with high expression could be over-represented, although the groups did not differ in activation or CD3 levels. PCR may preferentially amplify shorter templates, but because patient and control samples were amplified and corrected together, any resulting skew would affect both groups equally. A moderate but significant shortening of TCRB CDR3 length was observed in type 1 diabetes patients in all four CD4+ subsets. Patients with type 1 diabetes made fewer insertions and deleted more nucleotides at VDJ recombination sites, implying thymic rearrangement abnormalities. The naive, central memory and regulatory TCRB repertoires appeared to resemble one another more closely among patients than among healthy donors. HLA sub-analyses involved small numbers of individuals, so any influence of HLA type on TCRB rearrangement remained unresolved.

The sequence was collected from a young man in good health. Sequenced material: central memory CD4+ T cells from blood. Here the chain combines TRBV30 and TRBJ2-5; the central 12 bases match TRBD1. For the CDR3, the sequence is CACGDRGRETQYF. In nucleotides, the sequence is TGTGCCTGCGGGGACAGGGGGCGCGAGACCCAGTACTTC.